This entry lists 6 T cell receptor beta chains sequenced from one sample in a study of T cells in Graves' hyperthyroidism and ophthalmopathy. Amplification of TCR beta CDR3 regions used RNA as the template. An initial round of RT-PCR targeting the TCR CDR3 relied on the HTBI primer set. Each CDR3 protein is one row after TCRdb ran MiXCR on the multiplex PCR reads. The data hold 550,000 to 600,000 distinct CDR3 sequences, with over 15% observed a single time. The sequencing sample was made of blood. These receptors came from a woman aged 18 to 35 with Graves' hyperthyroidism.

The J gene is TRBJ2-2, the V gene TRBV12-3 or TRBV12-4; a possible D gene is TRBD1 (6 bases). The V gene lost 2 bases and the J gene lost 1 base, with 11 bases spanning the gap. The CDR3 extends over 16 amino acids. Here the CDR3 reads CASSLRTGRNTGELFF. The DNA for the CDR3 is TGTGCCAGCAGTTTAAGAACAGGGCGGAACACCGGGGAGCTGTTTTTT.

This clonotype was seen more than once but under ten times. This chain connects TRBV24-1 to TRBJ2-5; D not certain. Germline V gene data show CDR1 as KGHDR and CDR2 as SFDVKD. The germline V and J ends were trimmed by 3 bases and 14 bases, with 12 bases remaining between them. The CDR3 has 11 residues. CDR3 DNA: TGTGCCACCAGTGATCGGGTTACACGCTACTTC. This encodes CATSDRVTRYF.

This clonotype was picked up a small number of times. As DNA, the CDR3 is TGTGCCTGGAAGGTTAGCAAATCCTCCTCCAACACCGGGGAGCTGTTTTTT. It yields the protein CAWKVSKSSSNTGELFF. The gene calls are TRBV30 and TRBJ2-2; no reliable D call. This CDR3 is 17 amino acids long. Trimming removed 4 bases at V and 2 bases at J, with 20 bases between. The germline V gene encodes CDR1 GTSNPN and CDR2 SVGIG (reference sequence).

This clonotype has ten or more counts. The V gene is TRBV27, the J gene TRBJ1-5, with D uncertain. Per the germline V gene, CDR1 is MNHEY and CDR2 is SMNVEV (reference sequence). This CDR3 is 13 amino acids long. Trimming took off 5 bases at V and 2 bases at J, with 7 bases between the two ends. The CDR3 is CASSAARNQPQHF. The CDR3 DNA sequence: TGTGCCAGCAGTGCGGCCCGCAATCAGCCCCAGCATTTT.

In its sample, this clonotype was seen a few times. DNA of the CDR3: TGTGCCAGCGGCCGGGCTCCAGAGGTTCAGCCCCAGCATTTT. Protein sequence: CASGRAPEVQPQHF. The V and J genes are TRBV12-3 or TRBV12-4 and TRBJ1-5, with D hard to call. The CDR3 contains 14 residues. V dropped 8 bases and J dropped 6 bases, with 17 bases sitting between them.

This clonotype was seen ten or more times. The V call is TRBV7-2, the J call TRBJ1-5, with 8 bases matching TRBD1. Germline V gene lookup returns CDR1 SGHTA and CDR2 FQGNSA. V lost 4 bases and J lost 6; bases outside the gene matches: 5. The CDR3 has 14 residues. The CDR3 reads CASSSRTGSQPQHF. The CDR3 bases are TGTGCCAGCAGCTCGAGGACAGGGTCTCAGCCCCAGCATTTT.